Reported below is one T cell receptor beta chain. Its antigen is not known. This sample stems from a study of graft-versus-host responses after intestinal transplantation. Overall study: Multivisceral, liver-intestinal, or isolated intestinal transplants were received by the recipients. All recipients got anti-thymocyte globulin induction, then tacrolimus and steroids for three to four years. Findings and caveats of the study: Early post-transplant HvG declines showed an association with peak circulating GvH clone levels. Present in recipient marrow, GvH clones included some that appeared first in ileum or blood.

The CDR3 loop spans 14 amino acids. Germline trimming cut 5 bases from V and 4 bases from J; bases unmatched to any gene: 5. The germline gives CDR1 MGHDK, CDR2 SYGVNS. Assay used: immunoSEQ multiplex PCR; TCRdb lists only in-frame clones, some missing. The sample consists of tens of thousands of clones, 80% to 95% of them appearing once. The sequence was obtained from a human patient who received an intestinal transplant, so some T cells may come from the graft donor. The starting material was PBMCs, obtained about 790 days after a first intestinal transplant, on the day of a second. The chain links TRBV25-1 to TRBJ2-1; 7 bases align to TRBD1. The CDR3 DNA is TGTGCCAGCAGTAGGGACAGTCCATACAATGAGCAGTTCTTC. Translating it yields CASSRDSPYNEQFF. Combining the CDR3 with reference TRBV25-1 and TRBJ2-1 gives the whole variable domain EADIYQTPRYLVIGTGKKITLECSQTMGHDKMYWYQQDPGMELHLIHYSYGVNSTEKGDLSSESTVSRIRTEHFPLTLESARPSHTSQYLCASSRDSPYNEQFFGPGTRLTVL.